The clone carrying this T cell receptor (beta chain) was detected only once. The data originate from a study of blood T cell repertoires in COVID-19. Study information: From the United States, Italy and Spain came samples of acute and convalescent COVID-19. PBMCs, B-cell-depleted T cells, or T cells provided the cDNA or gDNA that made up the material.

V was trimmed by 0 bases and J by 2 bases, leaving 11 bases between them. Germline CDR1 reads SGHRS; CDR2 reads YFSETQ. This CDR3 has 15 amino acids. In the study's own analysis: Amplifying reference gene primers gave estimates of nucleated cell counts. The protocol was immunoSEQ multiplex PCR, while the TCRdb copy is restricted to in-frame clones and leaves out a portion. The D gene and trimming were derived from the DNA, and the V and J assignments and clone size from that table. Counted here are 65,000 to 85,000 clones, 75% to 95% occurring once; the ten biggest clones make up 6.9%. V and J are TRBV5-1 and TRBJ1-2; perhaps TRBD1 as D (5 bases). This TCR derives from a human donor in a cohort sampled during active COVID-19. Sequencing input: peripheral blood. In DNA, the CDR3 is TGCGCCAGCAGCTTGGCAAGGGGTTTGAACTATGGCTACACCTTC. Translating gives CASSLARGLNYGYTF.